A single sample is the source of the 30 T cell receptor beta chains below, sequenced in a study of blood T cell dynamics during melanoma immunotherapy. Sequenced by immunoSEQ multiplex PCR; TCRdb stores in-frame clones only, minus some. This table has approximately 23,000 clones, over 85% appearing once. The time point here: pre-treatment baseline. This specimen consisted of blood, obtained from a patient treated with checkpoint blockade. The receptors were gathered from a human donor with melanoma.

V and J are TRBV29-1 and TRBJ1-2, with D tentatively TRBD1 (5 bases). Trimming took 6 bases from V and 2 from J, leaving 10 bases between them. The CDR3 length is 12 residues. Germline values: CDR1 SQVTM, CDR2 ANQGSEA. CDR3 sequence: CSVRVGNYGYTF. The CDR3 DNA is TGCAGCGTCAGGGTAGGCAACTATGGCTACACCTTC.

The rearrangement links TRBV5-1 to TRBJ2-7, with D perhaps matching TRBD1 or TRBD2 (5 bases each). Trimming pared 4 bases from V and 1 base from J, leaving 15 bases between. From germline, CDR1 is SGHRS and CDR2 YFSETQ. CDR3 length: 15 amino acids. CDR3 sequence (DNA): TGCGCCAGCAGCCCGGGGCAAGAGGTATCCTACGAGCAGTACTTC. Protein: CASSPGQEVSYEQYF.

This clone has a single count. The V call is TRBV6-6, the J call TRBJ2-5; D is unresolved. Germline CDR1 reads MNHNY; CDR2 reads SVGAGI (reference sequence). This CDR3 spans 13 amino acids. With 5 bases removed from V and 1 base from J, the gap between germline ends came to 8 bases. In DNA form, the CDR3 reads TGTGCCAGCAGTCCGACCTCCCAAGAGACCCAGTACTTC. This sequence encodes CASSPTSQETQYF.

The chain uses TRBV2 and TRBJ2-7; 8 bases agree with TRBD2. Looked up from germline, CDR1 is SNHLY and CDR2 is FYNNEI. V dropped 5 bases and J dropped 7; count of bases not matched to a gene: 10. The CDR3 totals 14 residues. CDR3 sequence reads: CASSLSGSAWEQYF. As DNA, the CDR3 is TGTGCCAGCAGTCTAAGCGGGAGCGCGTGGGAGCAGTACTTC.

The chain joins TRBV27 to TRBJ1-5; maybe TRBD1 (5 bases). Trimming took off 2 bases at V and 0 bases at J, with 17 bases between the two ends. Germline CDR1 and CDR2: MNHEY and SMNVEV (reference sequence). This CDR3 region has 18 residues. CDR3 in amino acids: CASSLRWGGTGSNQPQHF. CDR3 sequence (DNA): TGTGCCAGCAGTTTACGTTGGGGGGGGACGGGTAGCAATCAGCCCCAGCATTTT.

The V call is TRBV19, the J call TRBJ2-3, with D perhaps matching TRBD1 (5 bases). Germline values: CDR1 LNHDA, CDR2 SQIVND (reference sequence). V lost 1 base and J 3 bases, leaving 11 bases between the germline ends. The CDR3 is 15 amino acids. This chain's CDR3 is CASSIGGRVTDTQYF. In DNA, the CDR3 is TGTGCCAGTAGTATAGGCGGCAGGGTGACAGATACGCAGTATTTT. Filled out from reference TRBV19 and TRBJ2-3, the complete variable domain reads DGGITQSPKYLFRKEGQNVTLSCEQNLNHDAMYWYRQDPGQGLRLIYYSQIVNDFQKGDIAEGYSVSREKKESFPLTVTSAQKNPTAFYLCASSIGGRVTDTQYFGPGTRLTVL.

This rearrangement joins TRBV29-1 to TRBJ1-2; no clear D gene. The CDR3 totals 13 residues. V dropped 6 bases and J dropped 3 bases, with 14 bases sitting between them. Germline V gene lookup returns CDR1 SQVTM and CDR2 ANQGSEA. The CDR3 here is CSVALGLDYGYTF. The DNA of the CDR3 is TGCAGCGTCGCACTCGGGTTGGACTATGGCTACACCTTC.

V is TRBV14 and J is TRBJ2-5; D unclear. The J call is uncertain, as TRBJ2-7 better fits the DNA end. The CDR3 is 11 amino acids. CDR1 is SGHDN and CDR2 is FVKESK in the germline V gene. The CDR3 loop reads CASSDLYEQYF. The CDR3 region has the DNA TGTGCCAGCAGCGACTTATACGAGCAGTACTTC.

This clone was seen just once. The chain couples TRBV11-3 to TRBJ2-7; no firm D call. V gave up 0 bases and J gave up 0 bases, with 9 bases separating them. CDR1 SGHNT and CDR2 YENEEA come from the germline V gene. The CDR3 consists of 15 residues. In DNA form, the CDR3 reads TGTGCCAGCAGCTTAGAGGCGGTCAGCTCCTACGAGCAGTACTTC. This sequence encodes CASSLEAVSSYEQYF.

CDR3 nucleotides: TGTGCCAGCTCACCGGCAGGGCTTTTTTTAACTGAAGCTTTCTTT. Its protein product is CASSPAGLFLTEAFF. This rearrangement joins TRBV18 to TRBJ1-1; tentatively, D is TRBD1 (5 bases). CDR3 length: 15 residues. Trimming stripped 3 bases from V and 5 bases from J, with 16 bases between. CDR1 is KGHSH and CDR2 is LQKENI in the germline V gene.

V usage is TRBV4-1 and J usage is TRBJ1-5; D possibly corresponds to TRBD1 (5 bases). The CDR3 loop spans 17 amino acids. Trimming removed 4 bases at V and 0 bases at J, with 16 bases between. Looked up from germline, CDR1 is MGHRA and CDR2 is YSYEKL. CDR3 in DNA: TGCGCCAGCAGCCCCGATCCGCGGGGACTTAGCAATCAGCCCCAGCATTTT. Its translation: CASSPDPRGLSNQPQHF.

The V and J genes are TRBV9 and TRBJ2-6; D gene unclear. Between the trimmed V and J ends, which lost 3 bases and 1 base, there was a span of 5 bases. The CDR3 contains 14 residues. Germline CDR1 and CDR2: SGDLS and YYNGEE. The CDR3 region is CASSAASGANVLTF. In DNA form, the CDR3 reads TGTGCCAGCAGCGCCGCATCTGGGGCCAACGTCCTGACTTTC. Supplemented by reference TRBV9 and TRBJ2-6, the full variable domain reads DSGVTQTPKHLITATGQRVTLRCSPRSGDLSVYWYQQSLDQGLQFLIQYYNGEERAKGNILERFSAQQFPDLHSELNLSSLELGDSALYFCASSAASGANVLTFGAGSRLTVL.

The chain uses TRBV10-3 and TRBJ2-6, with 8 bases lining up with TRBD1. Losses at the gene ends were 3 bases for V and 0 bases for J; bases not matched to a gene: 4. Germline lookup yields CDR1 ENHRY and CDR2 SYGVKD. The CDR3 extends over 17 amino acids. The CDR3, as DNA: TGTGCCATCAGTGAAGGGACAGGAGTCTCTGGGGCCAACGTCCTGACTTTC. As protein: CAISEGTGVSGANVLTF.

V is TRBV10-3 and J is TRBJ2-7; 8 nucleotides agree with TRBD1. Trimming took 10 bases from V and 11 from J; bases not matched to a gene: 10. The CDR3 loop spans 11 amino acids. From germline, CDR1 is ENHRY and CDR2 SYGVKD. The CDR3 bases are TGTGCCAGCGGACAGGGCCAAAGAGAGTACTTC. Translated, it gives CASGQGQREYF.

The rearrangement links TRBV18 to TRBJ1-1, with a tentative D call TRBD1 (5 bases). Germline values: CDR1 KGHSH, CDR2 LQKENI. Trimming took 5 bases from V and 0 from J, leaving 10 bases between them. The CDR3 extends over 14 amino acids. CDR3 bases: TGTGCCAGCTCATTGACAGACATGAACACTGAAGCTTTCTTT. It codes for CASSLTDMNTEAFF.

The gene calls are TRBV28 and TRBJ2-5, with TRBD1 as a possible D gene (6 bases). The J call may be incorrect, as the DNA end agrees better with TRBJ2-7. The length of the CDR3 is 14 residues. Germline CDR1 reads MDHEN; CDR2 reads SYDVKM. CDR3 in amino acids: CASVQGRPPYEQYF. DNA for the CDR3: TGTGCCAGCGTTCAGGGGAGACCTCCTTACGAGCAGTACTTC.

The chain carries TRBV13 and TRBJ1-1; 7 positions match TRBD1. The CDR3 spans 14 residues. Germline assignment: CDR1 PRHDT and CDR2 FYEKMQ (reference sequence). Germline trimming cut 5 bases from V and 4 bases from J; bases unmatched to any gene: 7. The CDR3 DNA sequence: TGTGCCAGCAGCCCCGCGCAGGGGGGCACTGAAGCTTTCTTT. Translating it yields CASSPAQGGTEAFF.

The rearrangement links TRBV9 to TRBJ2-1; D may be TRBD1 or TRBD2 (5 bases each). The V end lost 4 bases, the J end lost 2 bases, and 13 bases lay between the germline ends. Germline-derived CDR1 and CDR2 are SGDLS and YYNGEE. The CDR3 consists of 15 residues. The CDR3 DNA follows: TGTGCCAGCAGCCGAGGGGTAGGCACCTACAATGAGCAGTTCTTC. It is translated as CASSRGVGTYNEQFF.

The genes are TRBV19 and TRBJ2-7; D unclear. V dropped 4 bases and J dropped 9 bases, with 19 bases sitting between them. Germline V gene lookup returns CDR1 LNHDA and CDR2 SQIVND (reference sequence). This CDR3 spans 14 amino acids. CDR3 amino acids: CASSKYTDLRTQYF. CDR3 nucleotides: TGTGCCAGTAGTAAATACACCGATCTAAGGACGCAGTACTTC. Looking up the rest from reference TRBV19 and TRBJ2-7 gives the full variable domain: DGGITQSPKYLFRKEGQNVTLSCEQNLNHDAMYWYRQDPGQGLRLIYYSQIVNDFQKGDIAEGYSVSREKKESFPLTVTSAQKNPTAFYLCASSKYTDLRTQYFGPGTRLTVT.

This chain connects TRBV5-1 to TRBJ2-7; 7 positions agree with TRBD1. Germline V gene lookup returns CDR1 SGHRS and CDR2 YFSETQ. This CDR3 is built from 16 residues. Trimming cost V 0 bases and J 0 bases; bases outside gene matches: 6. The CDR3 loop is CASSLAAGGTSYEQYF. CDR3 nucleotide sequence: TGCGCCAGCAGCTTGGCGGCAGGGGGTACCTCCTACGAGCAGTACTTC. Supplemented by reference TRBV5-1 and TRBJ2-7, the full variable domain reads KAGVTQTPRYLIKTRGQQVTLSCSPISGHRSVSWYQQTPGQGLQFLFEYFSETQRNKGNFPGRFSGRQFSNSRSEMNVSTLELGDSALYLCASSLAAGGTSYEQYFGPGTRLTVT.

The chain links TRBV4-1 to TRBJ1-1; D is unresolved. This CDR3 comprises 19 residues. Germline V gene lookup returns CDR1 MGHRA and CDR2 YSYEKL. The V gene lost 0 bases and the J gene lost 3 bases, with 23 bases spanning the gap. The CDR3 here is CASSQDGALVPLGDTEAFF. The CDR3, as DNA: TGCGCCAGCAGCCAAGATGGCGCGTTGGTCCCCCTCGGGGACACTGAAGCTTTCTTT.

The V call is TRBV7-8, the J call TRBJ1-4; D unclear. Germline V gene sequence: CDR1 SGHVS, CDR2 FQNEAQ. The CDR3 runs to 15 residues. V lost 7 bases to trimming and J lost 5 bases, with 17 bases between them. The CDR3 spells CASTQRRTQNEKLFF. The DNA of the CDR3 is TGTGCCAGCACCCAAAGAAGAACGCAGAATGAAAAACTGTTTTTT.

This chain joins TRBV13 and TRBJ1-1; D might be TRBD1 (6 bases). The V gene's germline CDR1 is PRHDT and CDR2 FYEKMQ (reference sequence). The CDR3 runs to 16 residues. V gave up 5 bases and J gave up 5 bases, with 21 bases separating them. CDR3 nucleotides: TGTGCCAGCAGCCAAGGTCTACAGGGCAGGGGTACTGAAGCTTTCTTT. It translates to CASSQGLQGRGTEAFF. The complete variable domain, with remaining parts taken from reference TRBV13 and TRBJ1-1, reads AAGVIQSPRHLIKEKRETATLKCYPIPRHDTVYWYQQGPGQDPQFLISFYEKMQSDKGSIPDRFSAQQFSDYHSELNMSSLELGDSALYFCASSQGLQGRGTEAFFGQGTRLTVV.

The chain recombines TRBV11-2 with TRBJ1-4; no firm D call. This CDR3 spans 14 amino acids. The V and J ends lost 5 bases and 3 bases respectively, with 10 bases between them. The germline V gene encodes CDR1 SGHAT and CDR2 FQNNGV. The DNA for the CDR3 is TGTGCCAGCAGCCGCAACACTGCTAATGAAAAACTGTTTTTT. This translates into CASSRNTANEKLFF.

The chain has TRBV5-1 and TRBJ1-2, with 9 positions matching TRBD1. Germline V gene lookup returns CDR1 SGHRS and CDR2 YFSETQ. With V trimmed by 4 bases and J by 2 bases, 9 bases remained unmatched. The CDR3 consists of 16 residues. Here the CDR3 DNA reads TGCGCCAGCAGCACGGGCCCCGGGACAGGGAACTATGGCTACACCTTC. Its translation: CASSTGPGTGNYGYTF.

The CDR3 nucleotides read TGTGCCAGCAGCGCGCCCGAAGAAGATACGCAGTATTTT. It translates to CASSAPEEDTQYF. This chain links TRBV7-9 with TRBJ2-3; D remains ambiguous. The length of the CDR3 is 13 residues. The ends were cut back, 5 bases at V and 5 bases at J, with 11 bases in the middle. Germline V CDR1 and CDR2: SEHNR, FQNEAQ (reference sequence).

The chain joins TRBV5-1 to TRBJ2-3; 9 bases line up with TRBD2. With V trimmed by 4 bases and J by 2 bases, 8 bases remained unmatched. CDR1 and CDR2 (germline): SGHRS, YFSETQ. The CDR3 has 16 residues. The CDR3 nucleotides read TGCGCCAGCAGCGGGGGACTAGCCTCTTTCACAGATACGCAGTATTTT. Protein sequence: CASSGGLASFTDTQYF.

The rearrangement uses TRBV7-9 and TRBJ1-3; no reliable D call. The CDR3 consists of 16 residues. Trimming shortened V by 4 bases and J by 0 bases, and 13 bases separated the two germline ends. CDR1 and CDR2 from the germline V gene are SEHNR and FQNEAQ (reference sequence). The chain's CDR3 is CASSSYVSHSGNTIYF. In nucleotides, the CDR3 is TGTGCCAGCAGCTCCTATGTCTCCCACTCTGGAAACACCATATATTTT.

This clone has only a few counts. The chain uses TRBV28 and TRBJ1-2, with D perhaps TRBD1 (6 bases). This CDR3 spans 13 amino acids. Trimming took off 5 bases at V and 3 bases at J, with 10 bases between the two ends. Germline CDR1 is MDHEN and CDR2 is SYDVKM. This CDR3 is CASSGGTHYGYTF. CDR3 in DNA: TGTGCCAGCAGTGGGGGGACACACTATGGCTACACCTTC.

The rearrangement joins TRBV5-1 to TRBJ1-2; possible D gene TRBD1, 6 bases. With 3 bases removed from V and 5 bases from J, the gap between germline ends came to 14 bases. Germline lookup yields CDR1 SGHRS and CDR2 YFSETQ. The CDR3 runs to 14 residues. DNA of the CDR3: TGCGCCAGCAGCTCGGGGGAAGGGGGTTATGGCTACACCTTC. Encoded protein: CASSSGEGGYGYTF.